The source of this T cell receptor beta chain is a study of blood T cell repertoires in COVID-19. Study-wide context: COVID-19 samples, acute and convalescent, were from the United States, Italy and Spain. Sources were T cells, B-cell-depleted T cells, or PBMCs; the material itself was cDNA or gDNA.

Per the authors' pipeline: Amplification of reference gene primers was used by the study to estimate nucleated cell counts. Clones were sequenced by immunoSEQ multiplex PCR, and TCRdb holds only the in-frame ones, with some missing. Clone size and the V and J calls come from that table; the DNA yielded D and trimming. Here the sample spans approximately 45,000 clones, about nine tenths being singletons. This CDR3 has 14 amino acids. Germline CDR1 is LNHDA and CDR2 is SQIVND (reference sequence). The V end was cut by 7 bases, the J end by 4 bases, with 11 bases between. The gene calls are TRBV19 and TRBJ1-6; D unclear. The sequenced material came from peripheral blood. The origin of this receptor is a man between 65 and 85 years old with acute or convalescent COVID-19. In nucleotides, the CDR3 is TGTGCCAGTAATGAAGGGAGTTATAATTCACCCCTCCACTTT. This codes for CASNEGSYNSPLHF.